The 8 T cell receptor beta chains given below trace back to one sample, sequenced in a study of control samples from healthy donors and cancer patients. Profiled with immunoSEQ multiplex PCR; TCRdb holds only in-frame clones, not every one. The table records 150,000 to 200,000 clones, 90% of them present only once. The sequenced sample consisted of blood. The receptors derive from a woman in her forties or fifties in good health.

The V and J genes are TRBV6-5 and TRBJ1-2; the D gene is possibly TRBD1 (5 bases). The germline V gene encodes CDR1 MNHEY and CDR2 SVGAGI. The V gene lost 11 bases and the J gene lost 8 bases, with 24 bases spanning the gap. This CDR3 comprises 14 residues. The CDR3 sequence is CASAWGFGGTGYTF. Here the CDR3 DNA reads TGTGCCTCGGCCTGGGGTTTCGGGGGGACGGGCTACACCTTC.

The chain links TRBV7-2 to TRBJ1-1; weak D call: TRBD1 (5 bases). Germline V CDR1 and CDR2: SGHTA, FQGNSA. The CDR3 is 17 residues long. V was pared by 5 bases and J by 0 bases, with 19 bases between. CDR3 residues: CASSPTDIWGMNTEAFF. CDR3 nucleotide sequence: TGTGCCAGCAGCCCGACGGATATTTGGGGGATGAACACTGAAGCTTTCTTT.

This clone was seen only once. V gene TRBV28 combines with J gene TRBJ2-1; D might be TRBD1 (6 bases). The ends were cut back, 3 bases at V and 7 bases at J, with 13 bases in the middle. Germline CDR1 reads MDHEN; CDR2 reads SYDVKM. This CDR3 region has 14 residues. CDR3 residues: CASSFRDIGNEQFF. Written as DNA, the CDR3 is TGTGCCAGCAGTTTCCGGGACATTGGGAATGAGCAGTTCTTC. The full variable domain, rest sourced from reference TRBV28 and TRBJ2-1, is DVKVTQSSRYLVKRTGEKVFLECVQDMDHENMFWYRQDPGLGLRLIYFSYDVKMKEKGDIPEGYSVSREKKERFSLILESASTNQTSMYLCASSFRDIGNEQFFGPGTRLTVL.

CDR3 region: CASSPVGQGGYTF. The CDR3 bases are TGTGCCAGCAGCCCGGTTGGACAGGGTGGCTACACCTTC. The chain links TRBV4-2 to TRBJ1-2, with 8 bases that match TRBD1. This CDR3 has 13 residues. The germline V gene has CDR1 LGHNA and CDR2 YNFKEQ. J lost 7 bases, V lost 4 bases, and 5 bases had no gene match.

In this sample, this clone turned up once. This chain connects TRBV6-2 or TRBV6-3 to TRBJ2-5, with D possibly being TRBD1 (6 bases). The V end was cut by 4 bases, the J end by 4 bases, with 13 bases between. CDR1 MNHEY and CDR2 SVGEGT come from the germline V gene. CDR3 length: 14 amino acids. CDR3 DNA: TGTGCCAGCAGTTCGGGGCTAGGGGGAGAGACCCAGTACTTC. Its translation: CASSSGLGGETQYF.

This clone was recorded only once. Other DNA variants within this sample encode the same CDR3. The J gene is TRBJ1-6, the V gene TRBV10-3; D possibly corresponds to TRBD1 (5 bases). Per the germline V gene, CDR1 is ENHRY and CDR2 is SYGVKD. The CDR3 is made up of 12 amino acids. Trimming left V 9 bases short and J 5 bases short, with 8 bases between. In DNA form, the CDR3 reads TGTGCCATTCAGGGCAATAATTCACCCCTCCACTTT. This encodes CAIQGNNSPLHF.

The chain employs TRBV2 and TRBJ1-1, with D maybe TRBD1 (5 bases). The germline V and J ends were trimmed by 10 bases and 1 base, with 22 bases remaining between them. CDR3 length equals 16 residues. Per the germline V gene, CDR1 is SNHLY and CDR2 is FYNNEI. CDR3 protein: CAMIDPDSPQNTEAFF. The CDR3 DNA reads as TGTGCCATGATAGACCCAGACAGTCCCCAGAACACTGAAGCTTTCTTT.

The chain employs TRBV6-5 and TRBJ2-2; 7 nucleotides agree with TRBD1. Germline V gene lookup returns CDR1 MNHEY and CDR2 SVGAGI. The CDR3 is made up of 16 amino acids. V shed 2 bases and J 5 bases; nucleotides not matched to a gene: 8. This CDR3 is CASSYPGQAGTGELFF. Written as DNA, the CDR3 is TGTGCCAGCAGTTACCCTGGACAGGCCGGGACCGGGGAGCTGTTTTTT.